One sample yielded the 26 T cell receptor beta chains listed below, sequenced in a study of blood T cells in healthy people across ages. Through a sample-barcoded 5' primer and a J-beta primer mix, a second PCR was run for about 6 to 12 cycles. TCRdb re-called the 5' RACE reads with MiXCR, one entry per CDR3 protein. The sample records some 790,000 distinct CDR3 sequences, about 28% being singletons. Input material: blood. Receptors originate from a woman aged 80 or older in good health.

The gene calls are TRBV20-1 and TRBJ2-7; D may be TRBD1 (6 bases). The germline V gene has CDR1 DFQATT and CDR2 SNEGSKA (reference sequence). The V end was cut by 0 bases, the J end by 2 bases, with 8 bases between. The CDR3 covers 13 residues. CDR3 in amino acids: CSARDQGTYEQYF. The CDR3 DNA sequence: TGCAGTGCTAGAGATCAGGGGACCTACGAGCAGTACTTC.

On this clonotype itself: With a much larger clone just one base away, this may be a read error. The gene calls are TRBV7-2 and TRBJ1-2; TRBD1 matches at 10 bases. The CDR3 is 15 residues long. Germline V gene data show CDR1 as SGHTA and CDR2 as FQGNSA. This CDR3 reads CASSPRDRGGYGCTF. The CDR3 DNA follows: TGTGCCAGCAGCCCCCGGGACAGGGGAGGCTATGGCTGCACCTTC.

This clonotype was seen at least ten times. The J gene is TRBJ2-3, the V gene TRBV18, with D unresolved. The CDR3 has 16 amino acids. CDR1 and CDR2 (germline): KGHSH, LQKENI. Trimming removed 2 bases from V and 5 bases from J, with 17 bases in between. The CDR3, as DNA: TGTGCCAGCTCACCAATAAAAGGCCCTTGGGGAGATACGCAGTATTTT. It yields the protein CASSPIKGPWGDTQYF.

The V gene is TRBV6-5, the J gene TRBJ1-2; D might be TRBD1 (6 bases). The CDR3 totals 13 residues. CDR1 and CDR2 (germline): MNHEY, SVGAGI. With 5 bases removed from V and 11 bases from J, the gap between germline ends came to 18 bases. The CDR3 is CASSPVGGYDYTF. CDR3 sequence (DNA): TGTGCCAGCAGTCCTGTTGGGGGCTATGATTACACCTTC.

This clonotype was observed many times. The rearrangement links TRBV20-1 to TRBJ2-5, with D hard to call. CDR3 length equals 12 residues. Germline V gene sequence: CDR1 DFQATT, CDR2 SNEGSKA (reference sequence). Deletions cut 1 base from V and 5 bases from J, with 8 bases between. The CDR3 spells CSARAVRETQYF. As DNA, the CDR3 is TGCAGTGCTAGAGCAGTTAGGGAGACCCAGTACTTC.

This clonotype was found a few times. The chain joins TRBV6-2 or TRBV6-3 to TRBJ1-5, with 7 bases lining up with TRBD1. Germline V lookup: CDR1 MNHEY, CDR2 SVGEGT. The CDR3 contains 16 residues. J lost 5 bases, V lost 6 bases, and 13 bases had no gene match. CDR3 residues: CASRPRQGKRDQPQHF. Written as DNA, the CDR3 is TGTGCCAGCAGGCCTCGACAGGGAAAAAGGGATCAGCCCCAGCATTTT.

Regarding this clonotype: Given a much more abundant clone one base away, this may be a read error. The J gene is TRBJ2-3, the V gene TRBV12-3 or TRBV12-4; 8 positions match TRBD1. With V trimmed by 6 bases and J by 8 bases, 13 bases remained unmatched. The CDR3 is made up of 15 amino acids. The chain's CDR3 is CASRSDRVGPGTQYF. CDR3 bases: TGTGCCAGCAGGTCGGACAGGGTAGGGCCAGGTACGCAGTATTTT.

Concerning this clonotype: The junction does not match germline at one end; this may be a read error. The gene calls are TRBV20-1 and TRBJ2-2, with TRBD2 identical over 9 bases. This CDR3 has 19 amino acids. Germline CDR1 reads DFQATT; CDR2 reads SNEGSKA (reference sequence). The CDR3 loop is CSATGLARAFTANTGGLFF. The CDR3 region has the DNA TGCAGTGCTACCGGACTAGCGAGGGCGTTCACCGCGAACACCGGGGGGCTGTTTTTT.

This clonotype has just a few counts. The chain uses TRBV20-1 and TRBJ1-2; no clear D gene. The V and J ends lost 0 bases and 6 bases respectively, with 11 bases between them. This CDR3 is built from 13 residues. Germline V gene sequence: CDR1 DFQATT, CDR2 SNEGSKA (reference sequence). CDR3: CSARDVGNHGYTF. The CDR3 nucleotides are TGCAGTGCTAGAGATGTAGGAAACCATGGCTACACCTTC.

This clonotype was detected a few times. The chain links TRBV4-1 to TRBJ2-3; 13 nucleotides agree with TRBD2. Looked up from germline, CDR1 is MGHRA and CDR2 is YSYEKL. The CDR3 is 19 amino acids. V was clipped by 1 base and J by 0 bases; unmatched bases: 7. The CDR3 loop is CASSQVEGTSGTSTDTQYF. The CDR3 DNA follows: TGCGCCAGCAGCCAAGTTGAGGGGACTAGCGGGACAAGCACAGATACGCAGTATTTT.

This clonotype has ten or more counts. The gene calls are TRBV6-6 and TRBJ1-2, with 7 bases identical to TRBD1. Losses at the gene ends were 0 bases for V and 4 bases for J; bases not matched to a gene: 2. This CDR3 comprises 14 residues. Germline values: CDR1 MNHNY, CDR2 SVGAGI (reference sequence). CDR3 in DNA: TGTGCCAGCAGTTACTCGCGGGACAGCTATGGCTACACCTTC. Protein sequence: CASSYSRDSYGYTF.

This clonotype was observed a few times. The rearrangement uses TRBV20-1 and TRBJ2-6; no reliable D call. V was trimmed by 6 bases and J by 0 bases, leaving 9 bases between them. CDR1 and CDR2 (germline): DFQATT, SNEGSKA (reference sequence). The CDR3 has 14 residues. Here the CDR3 DNA reads TGCAGTGCCCAAGCAGGCTCTGGGGCCAACGTCCTGACTTTC. The encoded protein is CSAQAGSGANVLTF.

This clonotype was observed a handful of times. The chain carries TRBV20-1 and TRBJ2-5, with TRBD2 matching over 14 bases. The CDR3 is 16 residues long. From germline, CDR1 is DFQATT and CDR2 SNEGSKA (reference sequence). The V segment lost 5 bases and the J segment 11 bases; nucleotides outside the gene matches: 16. CDR3 residues: CSAPGLAGGLYNEQYF. The CDR3, as DNA: TGCAGTGCTCCTGGACTAGCGGGGGGCTTATACAATGAGCAGTACTTC.

The CDR3 loop reads CASSLRQGRAGELFF. CDR3 sequence (DNA): TGCGCCAGCAGCTTGAGGCAGGGGCGGGCCGGGGAGCTGTTTTTT. The rearrangement uses TRBV5-1 and TRBJ2-2; tentatively, D is TRBD1 (6 bases). The V gene lost 1 base and the J gene lost 6 bases, with 13 bases spanning the gap. CDR1 and CDR2 from the germline V gene are SGHRS and YFSETQ. The CDR3 has 15 amino acids. The variable domain in full, completed from reference TRBV5-1 and TRBJ2-2, reads KAGVTQTPRYLIKTRGQQVTLSCSPISGHRSVSWYQQTPGQGLQFLFEYFSETQRNKGNFPGRFSGRQFSNSRSEMNVSTLELGDSALYLCASSLRQGRAGELFFGEGSRLTVL.

In its sample, this clonotype was seen many times. The rearrangement uses TRBV29-1 and TRBJ1-2; D is perhaps TRBD1 (5 bases). Germline V gene lookup returns CDR1 SQVTM and CDR2 ANQGSEA. V was clipped by 4 bases and J by 1 base, with 13 bases between them. There are 14 residues in the CDR3. CDR3 region: CSVVVLGGNYGYTF. DNA of the CDR3: TGCAGCGTTGTTGTTTTGGGGGGTAACTATGGCTACACCTTC.

This clonotype was detected ten times or more. This chain links TRBV4-3 with TRBJ1-2, with D perhaps matching TRBD1 (5 bases). V was trimmed by 1 base and J by 7 bases, leaving 7 bases between them. The CDR3 is made up of 12 amino acids. Germline V gene data show CDR1 as LGHNA and CDR2 as YSLEER. CDR3 in amino acids: CASSQGTFGYTF. CDR3 nucleotides: TGCGCCAGCAGCCAAGGGACATTTGGCTACACCTTC.

This clonotype showed up many times. The J gene is TRBJ1-4, the V gene TRBV7-2, with D unclear. CDR1 SGHTA and CDR2 FQGNSA come from the germline V gene. The V gene lost 5 bases and the J gene lost 6 bases, with 16 bases spanning the gap. This CDR3 comprises 15 residues. This CDR3 is CASSKAGQRYEKLFF. The CDR3 DNA follows: TGTGCCAGCAGCAAAGCTGGGCAGCGATATGAAAAACTGTTTTTT. Full variable domain (missing parts from reference TRBV7-2 and TRBJ1-4): GAGVSQSPSNKVTEKGKDVELRCDPISGHTALYWYRQSLGQGLEFLIYFQGNSAPDKSGLPSDRFSAERTGGSVSTLTIQRTQQEDSAVYLCASSKAGQRYEKLFFGSGTQLSVL.

Remarks on this clonotype: Given a much more abundant clone one base away, this may be a read error. The rearrangement uses TRBV4-1 and TRBJ2-1; D uncertain. The CDR3 loop spans 16 amino acids. The V gene's germline CDR1 is MGHRA and CDR2 YSYEKL. The CDR3: CASSQDGVSPYDEQFF. CDR3 nucleotide sequence: TGCGCCAGCAGCCAAGATGGGGTCTCCCCCTACGATGAGCAGTTCTTC.

About this clonotype itself: This could be a read error, since a much larger clone is one nucleotide away. The chain joins TRBV20-1 to TRBJ2-1; the D gene is possibly TRBD2 (6 bases). This CDR3 spans 15 amino acids. Germline V gene lookup returns CDR1 DFQATT and CDR2 SNEGSKA (reference sequence). V lost 3 bases and J lost 2, with 14 bases in between. Here the CDR3 DNA reads TGCAGTGCTAGGAGACCGGGGAGGCCCTACAATGAGCAGTTCTTC. Protein product: CSARRPGRPYNEQFF.

This clonotype was detected only a few times. The chain joins TRBV7-2 to TRBJ1-1; the D is unclear. From germline, CDR1 is SGHTA and CDR2 FQGNSA. CDR3 size: 16 residues. Trimming took off 4 bases at V and 0 bases at J, with 15 bases between the two ends. CDR3 residues: CASSYPTGGLNTEAFF. The CDR3 DNA reads as TGTGCCAGCAGCTACCCTACCGGAGGACTGAACACTGAAGCTTTCTTT. Together with reference TRBV7-2 and TRBJ1-1, the CDR3 gives the full variable domain: GAGVSQSPSNKVTEKGKDVELRCDPISGHTALYWYRQSLGQGLEFLIYFQGNSAPDKSGLPSDRFSAERTGGSVSTLTIQRTQQEDSAVYLCASSYPTGGLNTEAFFGQGTRLTVV.

This clonotype was seen ten or more times. The V gene is TRBV4-2, the J gene TRBJ1-6, with D maybe TRBD1 (5 bases). The germline V gene encodes CDR1 LGHNA and CDR2 YNFKEQ. The ends were cut back, 1 base at V and 8 bases at J, with 12 bases in the middle. The CDR3 has 15 amino acids. The CDR3 sequence is CASSQGLGVYSPLHF. For the CDR3, the DNA is TGTGCCAGCAGCCAAGGGCTGGGGGTCTATTCACCCCTCCACTTT.

In its sample, this clonotype was seen many times. The rearrangement links TRBV3-1 to TRBJ2-1; 8 bases map to TRBD2. This CDR3 comprises 15 residues. With V trimmed by 1 base and J by 10 bases, 9 bases remained unmatched. CDR1 and CDR2 from the germline V gene are LGHDT and YNNKEL (reference sequence). The CDR3 spells CASSQGFGGAREQFF. The CDR3 DNA reads as TGTGCCAGCAGCCAAGGATTCGGGGGGGCAAGGGAGCAGTTCTTC.

CDR3 nucleotides: TGTGCCAGCAGCTCGCCCGGGGTAGGAAAACTGTTTTTT. It is translated as CASSSPGVGKLFF. The V gene is TRBV7-7, the J gene TRBJ1-4; D remains ambiguous. Germline CDR1 reads SSHAT; CDR2 reads FNYEAQ (reference sequence). The CDR3 has 13 amino acids. The V end was cut by 4 bases, the J end by 10 bases, with 13 bases between. The full variable domain, completed using reference TRBV7-7 and TRBJ1-4, is GAGVSQSPRYKVTKRGQDVTLRCDPISSHATLYWYQQALGQGPEFLTYFNYEAQPDKSGLPSDRFSAERPEGSISTLTIQRTEQRDSAMYRCASSSPGVGKLFFGSGTQLSVL.

Worth noting for this clonotype: A read error may be the cause here, since a much bigger clone is one base away. This chain joins TRBV9 and TRBJ2-1; TRBD2 is a possible D gene (5 bases). V lost 3 bases and J 6 bases, leaving 13 bases between the germline ends. Germline CDR1 and CDR2: SGDLS and YYNGEE. The CDR3 covers 14 residues. The CDR3 protein is CASSGGSWGNEQFF. CDR3 bases: TGTGCCAGCAGCGGAGGGAGCTGGGGCAATGAGCAGTTCTTC.

This clonotype was seen ten or more times. The rearrangement uses TRBV25-1 and TRBJ2-1; perhaps D is TRBD1 or TRBD2 (5 bases each). Germline CDR1 reads MGHDK; CDR2 reads SYGVNS. The CDR3 length is 16 residues. The V and J ends lost 6 bases and 6 bases respectively, with 21 bases between them. The CDR3 loop is CASSKWDPRRGNEQFF. The CDR3 DNA reads as TGTGCCAGCAGCAAATGGGACCCCAGAAGGGGCAATGAGCAGTTCTTC.

As to this clonotype: At one end, the junction sequence differs from germline, possibly due to a read error. The chain carries TRBV10-3 and TRBJ2-7, with 7 bases fitting TRBD2. This CDR3 region has 13 residues. Looked up from germline, CDR1 is ENHRY and CDR2 is SYGVKD. CDR3 DNA sequence: TGTGCCATCGGTGGGGACGGGGACTACGAGCAGGACTTC. Protein: CAIGGDGDYEQDF.